The 24 T cell receptor beta chains in this list originate from one sample, sequenced in a study of human T cells and chemical hapten exposure. TCRdb reanalysed the RACE reads using MiXCR and keeps one entry per CDR3 protein. This table has fewer than 100,000 distinct CDR3 sequences, about 9.3% appearing once. Time point given: patch test 2, 6 weeks after DPC sensitization. Described treatment: therapeutic diphenylcyclopropenone sensitization with weekly scalp DPC. Specimen: whole blood, collected in connection with sensitization to the hapten diphenylcyclopropenone (DPC). Source of these receptors: a woman in her forties with alopecia areata. Some clones in this sample may be carry-over from other donors' samples.

The chain has TRBV4-3 and TRBJ1-6; D call uncertain. Trimming took off 3 bases at V and 7 bases at J, with 16 bases between the two ends. The CDR3 covers 16 residues. CDR1 and CDR2 (germline): LGHNA, YSLEER. Here the CDR3 reads CASSQGEGTANSPLHF. The CDR3 region has the DNA TGCGCCAGCAGCCAGGGCGAGGGTACAGCAAATTCACCCCTCCACTTT.

Points on this clonotype: A much larger clone differs from this one at a single base, so this may be a read error. The chain joins TRBV12-3 or TRBV12-4 to TRBJ2-3; D ambiguous. The CDR3 has 17 amino acids. DNA for the CDR3: TGTGCCAGCAGTCCCCCGGGTGGCCCAAGGAGCACAGATACGCATTATTTT. It encodes CASSPPGGPRSTDTHYF.

There are many counts of this clonotype. The V gene is TRBV27, the J gene TRBJ2-5, with 7 bases that match TRBD2. Germline loops: CDR1 MNHEY, CDR2 SMNVEV (reference sequence). The CDR3 totals 17 residues. V trimming: 8 bases; J trimming: 4 bases; junction bases outside the gene matches: 19. The CDR3 DNA reads as TGTGCCAGCTCTAAGGTCAGAGCGGGATGGGCTGCAGAGACCCAGTACTTC. Residues: CASSKVRAGWAAETQYF.

In this sample, this clonotype turned up many times. The CDR3 region is CASRSSGGGQPQHF. The DNA of the CDR3 is TGTGCCAGCAGGTCTTCAGGGGGCGGTCAGCCCCAGCATTTT. The chain recombines TRBV6-2 or TRBV6-3 with TRBJ1-5; 8 bases are shared with TRBD1. Germline assignment: CDR1 MNHEY and CDR2 SVGEGT. The V and J ends lost 6 bases and 6 bases, in that order; junction bases with no gene match: 7. The CDR3 contains 14 residues.

The sample holds many counts of this clonotype. The J gene is TRBJ2-6, the V gene TRBV11-2; D gene uncertain. The ends were cut back, 3 bases at V and 0 bases at J, with 18 bases in the middle. The CDR3 spans 19 residues. Per germline, CDR1 SGHAT and CDR2 FQNNGV. The CDR3 DNA sequence: TGTGCCAGCAGCTTTGTGGCGAAGGGTGAATTCTCTGGGGCCAACGTCCTGACTTTC. This encodes CASSFVAKGEFSGANVLTF.

This clonotype was observed at least ten times. The chain has TRBV5-5 and TRBJ2-7; TRBD2 might be the D (5 bases). Trimming removed 7 bases from V and 4 bases from J, with 9 bases in between. The CDR3 runs 11 residues. CDR1 is SGHKS and CDR2 is YYEKEE in the germline V gene (reference sequence). CDR3 protein: CASAEGYEQYF. CDR3 coding DNA: TGTGCCAGCGCCGAGGGTTACGAGCAGTACTTC.

This clonotype was observed a few times. The V and J genes are TRBV3-1 and TRBJ1-1; no definite D call. The CDR3 has 14 residues. CDR1 and CDR2 (germline): LGHDT, YNNKEL (reference sequence). V was cut by 0 bases and J by 5 bases, with 10 bases left in between. The CDR3 loop reads CASSQDLYKTEAFF. CDR3 DNA sequence: TGTGCCAGCAGCCAAGATCTTTACAAGACTGAAGCTTTCTTT.

This clonotype was counted at least ten times. The chain combines TRBV13 with TRBJ2-2; tentatively, D is TRBD1 (6 bases). V gave up 4 bases and J gave up 9 bases, with 12 bases separating them. This CDR3 contains 13 residues. Germline-derived CDR1 and CDR2 are PRHDT and FYEKMQ (reference sequence). The DNA for the CDR3 is TGTGCCAGCAGCTCACAGGGTCCGCGGGAGCTGTTTTTT. Translating it yields CASSSQGPRELFF.

This clonotype was seen at least ten times. The chain has TRBV28 and TRBJ2-1; 8 bases align to TRBD2. The V gene's germline CDR1 is MDHEN and CDR2 SYDVKM. V dropped 8 bases and J dropped 0; count of bases not matched to a gene: 6. The CDR3 is 15 residues long. CDR3 DNA sequence: TGTGCCAGCCTAGCGGGTGAAGTCTCCTACAATGAGCAGTTCTTC. Encoded protein: CASLAGEVSYNEQFF.

This clonotype came up a few times. This chain joins TRBV20-1 and TRBJ1-1, with D maybe TRBD1 (5 bases). Germline CDR1 is DFQATT and CDR2 is SNEGSKA (reference sequence). V shed 6 bases and J shed 0 bases, with 17 bases lying between them. The CDR3 length is 15 residues. Here the CDR3 DNA reads TGCAGTGCCGGGGATACTCGACAGCTGAACACTGAAGCTTTCTTT. Encoded protein: CSAGDTRQLNTEAFF.

This clonotype was counted only a few times. The chain uses TRBV6-5 and TRBJ1-2; 7 nucleotides line up with TRBD1. V gave up 2 bases and J gave up 3 bases; unmatched junction bases: 9. Germline CDR1 MNHEY, CDR2 SVGAGI. The CDR3 runs 16 residues. The CDR3 DNA is TGTGCCAGCAGTTACGCCCTCCGGGGGACAGACTATGGCTACACCTTC. Amino acid sequence: CASSYALRGTDYGYTF.

This clonotype was recorded a few times. The chain uses TRBV5-1 and TRBJ2-5; no reliable D call. Germline lookup yields CDR1 SGHRS and CDR2 YFSETQ. The CDR3 consists of 15 residues. Trimming removed 0 bases at V and 2 bases at J, with 11 bases between. The CDR3 nucleotides are TGCGCCAGCAGCTTGGTCCAGCCGTTGCAAGAGACCCAGTACTTC. Protein sequence: CASSLVQPLQETQYF.

The chain uses TRBV20-1 and TRBJ2-5; 7 bases are shared with TRBD2. In germline, CDR1 is DFQATT, CDR2 SNEGSKA (reference sequence). The CDR3 is 13 residues long. V gave up 1 base and J gave up 1 base; unmatched junction bases: 0. The CDR3 region is CSARGLAQETQYF. The DNA of the CDR3 is TGCAGTGCTAGAGGACTAGCCCAAGAGACCCAGTACTTC.

This clonotype appeared many times. The chain joins TRBV28 to TRBJ1-4, with 8 nucleotides matching TRBD1. The CDR3 runs 16 residues. V gave up 4 bases and J gave up 0 bases; unmatched junction bases: 4. Germline V gene sequence: CDR1 MDHEN, CDR2 SYDVKM. The CDR3 DNA sequence: TGTGCCAGCAGTTCGACAGGGGATTCAACTAATGAAAAACTGTTTTTT. It is translated as CASSSTGDSTNEKLFF.

This clonotype was seen a handful of times. J is TRBJ2-2 and V is TRBV6-2 or TRBV6-3; the match to TRBD1 covers 9 bases. The trim removed 4 bases at V and 7 bases at J, leaving 7 bases unmatched. This CDR3 is 15 amino acids long. CDR1 MNHEY and CDR2 SVGEGT come from the germline V gene. CDR3 residues: CASSWGQGRVGELFF. For the CDR3, the DNA is TGTGCCAGCAGTTGGGGACAGGGAAGAGTCGGGGAGCTGTTTTTT.

The chain employs TRBV4-3 and TRBJ1-2; no clear D. The CDR3 loop spans 16 amino acids. Germline values: CDR1 LGHNA, CDR2 YSLEER. V was cut by 2 bases and J by 3 bases, with 16 bases left in between. The DNA for the CDR3 is TGCGCCAGCAGCCAAACGTTTAGCAGGTCTCACTATGGCTACACCTTC. This sequence encodes CASSQTFSRSHYGYTF.

This clonotype was seen more than once but under ten times. The V and J genes are TRBV27 and TRBJ2-7; D may be TRBD1 or TRBD2 (5 bases each). Trimming cost V 6 bases and J 0 bases, with 15 bases left between them. The CDR3 sequence is 15 residues long. The germline CDR1 and CDR2 sequences are MNHEY and SMNVEV (reference sequence). This chain's CDR3 is CASSLWGTSSYEQYF. CDR3 bases: TGTGCCAGCAGCCTTTGGGGGACCAGCTCCTACGAGCAGTACTTC.

This clonotype was observed a handful of times. The genes are TRBV4-2 and TRBJ1-1; D not resolved. Trimming left V 0 bases short and J 8 bases short, with 10 bases between. This CDR3 is built from 13 residues. Per germline, CDR1 LGHNA and CDR2 YNFKEQ. CDR3 sequence (DNA): TGTGCCAGCAGCCAAGACTCCGTAGTCGAAGCTTTCTTT. The encoded protein is CASSQDSVVEAFF.

This clonotype was counted at least ten times. The genes are TRBV29-1 and TRBJ2-5; possible D gene TRBD2, 5 bases. This CDR3 spans 12 amino acids. Deletions cut 3 bases from V and 5 bases from J, with 10 bases between. Per germline, CDR1 SQVTM and CDR2 ANQGSEA. The CDR3 coding sequence is TGCAGCGTTGAGGAAGGGAGTGAGACCCAGTACTTC. It codes for CSVEEGSETQYF.

This chain connects TRBV11-2 to TRBJ1-2, with no clear D. Between the trimmed V and J ends, which lost 2 bases and 10 bases, there was a span of 14 bases. This CDR3 has 13 amino acids. The germline V gene encodes CDR1 SGHAT and CDR2 FQNNGV. The CDR3 DNA sequence: TGTGCCAGCAGCTTACATACTTCTATGGACTACACCTTC. Its translation is CASSLHTSMDYTF.

A few counts support this clonotype. This chain connects TRBV9 to TRBJ2-2; D unclear. The CDR3 spans 16 residues. The germline V gene has CDR1 SGDLS and CDR2 YYNGEE. Between the trimmed V and J ends, which lost 0 bases and 3 bases, there was a span of 12 bases. CDR3 DNA sequence: TGTGCCAGCAGCGTAGCTGAAGGCTTATACACCGGGGAGCTGTTTTTT. Its protein is CASSVAEGLYTGELFF.

The J gene is TRBJ2-2, the V gene TRBV6-5; 10 positions match TRBD2. Germline CDR1 and CDR2: MNHEY and SVGAGI. Trimming took 5 bases from V and 1 from J; bases not matched to a gene: 4. There are 16 residues in the CDR3. Here the CDR3 reads CASSPGLAVNTGELFF. The CDR3 DNA reads as TGTGCCAGCAGTCCCGGACTAGCGGTGAACACCGGGGAGCTGTTTTTT.

At least ten counts were recorded for this clonotype. The V call is TRBV12-3 or TRBV12-4, the J call TRBJ2-3, with 10 positions matching TRBD1. Trimming at V came to 7 bases and at J to 4 bases, leaving 11 bases not matched to a gene. The CDR3 extends over 16 amino acids. The CDR3 loop is CASTLGTGVVADTQYF. In nucleotides, the CDR3 is TGTGCCAGCACTCTCGGGACAGGGGTCGTCGCAGATACGCAGTATTTT.

This clonotype was recorded at least ten times. The chain is built from TRBV28 and TRBJ2-2; TRBD1 matches 9 bases. V lost 6 bases and J lost 3; bases outside the gene matches: 5. CDR3 length equals 15 residues. Germline-derived CDR1 and CDR2 are MDHEN and SYDVKM. The CDR3 is CASRPQGAHTGELFF. In nucleotides, the CDR3 is TGTGCCAGCAGACCACAGGGGGCGCACACCGGGGAGCTGTTTTTT. Combining the CDR3 with reference TRBV28 and TRBJ2-2 gives the whole variable domain DVKVTQSSRYLVKRTGEKVFLECVQDMDHENMFWYRQDPGLGLRLIYFSYDVKMKEKGDIPEGYSVSREKKERFSLILESASTNQTSMYLCASRPQGAHTGELFFGEGSRLTVL.